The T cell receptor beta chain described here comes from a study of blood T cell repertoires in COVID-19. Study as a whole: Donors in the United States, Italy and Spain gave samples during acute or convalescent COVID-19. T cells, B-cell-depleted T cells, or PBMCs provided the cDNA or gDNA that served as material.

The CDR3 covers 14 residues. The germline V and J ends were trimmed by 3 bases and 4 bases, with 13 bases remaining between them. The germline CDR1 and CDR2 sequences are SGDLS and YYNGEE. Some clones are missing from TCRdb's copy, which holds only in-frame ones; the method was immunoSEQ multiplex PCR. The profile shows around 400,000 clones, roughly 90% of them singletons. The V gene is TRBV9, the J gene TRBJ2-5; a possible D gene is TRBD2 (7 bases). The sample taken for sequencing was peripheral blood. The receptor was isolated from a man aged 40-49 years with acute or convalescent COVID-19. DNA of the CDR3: TGTGCCAGCAGCGAGAGGGGGGGCGGAGAGACCCAGTACTTC. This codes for CASSERGGGETQYF.